This TCR beta chain originates from a study of cytomegalovirus exposure and HLA in healthy donors. Study-wide results and caveats: HLA allele associations emerged for 17,000 or so TCR beta sequences in a later analysis, at 0.05 false discovery rate. Roughly uniform sequencing depth across donors was assumed, possibly incorrectly. Follow-up analysis seemed to connect common viral pathogens with several of the most significant clusters identified.

Primers: 60 Vbeta forward and 13 Jbeta reverse. Sequenced by immunoSEQ multiplex PCR; TCRdb stores in-frame clones only, minus some. This table has 250,000 or so clones, around 90% appearing once. In the case of this clone: What it recognizes is unknown.

The V gene's germline CDR1 is MNHNS and CDR2 SASEGT. V shed 1 base and J 4 bases; nucleotides not matched to a gene: 0. There are 14 residues in the CDR3. V and J are TRBV6-1 and TRBJ2-5; 10 bases line up with TRBD1. The sample was PBMCs. The clonotype originates from a girl between 2 and 10 years old in good health and CMV-seronegative. This chain's CDR3 is CASSEGTGGETQYF. For the CDR3, the DNA is TGTGCCAGCAGTGAAGGGACAGGGGGAGAGACCCAGTACTTC.